The 3 T cell receptor beta chains listed next were all sequenced from one sample in a study of cytomegalovirus exposure and HLA in healthy donors. The PCR employed 60 Vbeta primers together with 13 Jbeta primers. Profiling relied on immunoSEQ multiplex PCR, and the TCRdb table lists in-frame clones only, not all of them. The data contain 100,000 or so clones, 55% to 80% of them singletons. Sequenced: PBMCs. These receptors came from a human donor in good health.

This clone was detected a few times. The V gene is TRBV14, the J gene TRBJ2-1; D unresolved. CDR3 length: 14 amino acids. Germline CDR1 is SGHDN and CDR2 is FVKESK. Between the trimmed V and J ends, which lost 4 bases and 8 bases, there was a span of 15 bases. The CDR3 DNA reads TGTGCCAGCAGCCGCACAAGGAGTCGGGATGAGCAGTTCTTC. It codes for CASSRTRSRDEQFF.

This CDR3 is CASSPRGFYEQYF. The CDR3 region has the DNA TGTGCCAGCAGTCCTAGAGGGTTCTACGAGCAGTACTTC. This chain connects TRBV27 to TRBJ2-7; possible D gene TRBD2, 5 bases. The CDR3 sequence is 13 residues long. The germline CDR1 and CDR2 sequences are MNHEY and SMNVEV (reference sequence). Trimming pared 5 bases from V and 3 bases from J, leaving 11 bases between.

This chain uses TRBV5-4 with TRBJ2-1; 9 nucleotides match TRBD2. CDR1 is SGHNT and CDR2 is YYREEE in the germline V gene (reference sequence). The CDR3 sequence is 16 residues long. V lost 3 bases and J lost 7; bases outside the gene matches: 11. CDR3 in DNA: TGTGCCAGCAGCTCCCCGCCAGCGGGAGGAGGGAATGAGCAGTTCTTC. Residues: CASSSPPAGGGNEQFF.